This TCR beta chain stems from a study of cytomegalovirus exposure and HLA in healthy donors. General study findings and limits: Later analysis reportedly placed an Asian-associated ancestry cluster below the roughly 680-donor mean in N-insertions. Using the classifier, cytomegalovirus status was reportedly diagnosed with high specificity and sensitivity. The only immune exposure information that was available was CMV serostatus.

This clone was counted a few times. Its specificity is not known. PCR primers comprised 60 Vbeta and 13 Jbeta primers. TCRdb's copy holds only in-frame clones and misses some; the assay was immunoSEQ multiplex PCR. The table has over 150,000 clones, roughly 78% seen once. The sample was PBMCs. This TCR came from a woman in her fifties or sixties in good health and CMV-seropositive.

The CDR3 DNA sequence: TGTGCCAGCAGCTCCGACCCAGGGCCTAATGAAAAACTGTTTTTT. As protein: CASSSDPGPNEKLFF. V and J are TRBV5-5 and TRBJ1-4; a possible D gene is TRBD1 (5 bases). V shed 3 bases and J shed 3 bases, with 12 bases lying between them. The CDR3 spans 15 residues. The V gene's germline CDR1 is SGHKS and CDR2 YYEKEE (reference sequence).